This T cell receptor (beta chain) was captured by sequencing in a study of quantifying T cell responses using KT2 cells. Whole-study context: cDNA was made from DNase-treated RNA using alpha and beta constant primers.

Each cDNA got a UMI-containing oligo ligated at its 3' end. An equimolar mix of RC1.1 and RC1.2 primed the beta chain across TRBC1 and TRBC2. TCRdb re-called the UMI-ligation and nested PCR reads with MiXCR, one entry per CDR3 protein. This sample has around 30,000 distinct CDR3 sequences, with around 10% found just once. The CDR3 extends over 15 amino acids. Germline V gene lookup returns CDR1 MNHEY and CDR2 SVGAGI. J lost 10 bases, V lost 2 bases, and 7 bases had no gene match. A range of KT2-to-PBMC ratios was made using fixed PBMC numbers. The sequenced material came from PBMCs spiked with cells of the T cell clone KT2. This chain joins TRBV6-5 and TRBJ2-1; 11 bases agree with TRBD2. The TCR comes from a human donor. The CDR3 protein is CASSYALAGGWEQFF. In DNA, the CDR3 is TGTGCCAGCAGTTACGCGCTAGCGGGGGGCTGGGAGCAGTTCTTC.